A selection of T cell receptor beta chains follows, all from one sample in a study of blood T cell repertoires in COVID-19. Method: immunoSEQ multiplex PCR; TCRdb's copy keeps in-frame clones and lacks some. The sample yields over 100,000 clones, 80% to 90% seen once. Sequenced input: peripheral blood. These TCRs come from a man in his forties or fifties with active or convalescent COVID-19. Each CDR3 is given with its conserved first and last residue. The order of the fields is J gene, clone size, D gene, V gene, CDR3 DNA, CDR3 protein. A D gene is named only where the DNA matches it firmly. Clone size is shown for a subset of rows, as once, few, many or a class of expanded clone.

TRBJ2-1,NA,TRBD2,TRBV4-2,TGTGCCAGCAGCCCCCGACTAGCGGGGGGGCTGGGCAATGAGCAGTTCTTC,CASSPRLAGGLGNEQFF
TRBJ2-5,NA,NA,TRBV18,TGTGCCAGCTCACCACCGACCGGAGGAGGGAGGCAAGAGACCCAGTACTTC,CASSPPTGGGRQETQYF
TRBJ2-7,few,TRBD1,TRBV6-1,TGTGCCAGCAGCAACGCAGGGGGCGAGCAGTACTTC,CASSNAGGEQYF
TRBJ1-3,NA,NA,TRBV7-2,TGTGCCAGCAGCTTAGGACAGGCGTTGGGAAACACCATATATTTT,CASSLGQALGNTIYF
TRBJ2-7,NA,TRBD2,TRBV7-2,TGTGCCAGCAGCTTGTCGCCTGGGGGGGTGAGCGGCGAGCAGTACTTC,CASSLSPGGVSGEQYF
TRBJ2-7,NA,NA,TRBV7-6,TGTGCCAGCAGCTTAGGAGGGCGGGGAAGCTCCTACGAGCAGTACTTC,CASSLGGRGSSYEQYF
TRBJ2-3,NA,TRBD2,TRBV7-6,TGTGCCAGCAGCCCGAAGACTAGCGGTAGCACAGATACGCAGTATTTT,CASSPKTSGSTDTQYF
TRBJ1-1,NA,NA,TRBV18,TGTGCCAGCTCAAGTCGGGGAACTGAAGCTTTCTTT,CASSSRGTEAFF
TRBJ1-5,NA,TRBD1,TRBV18,TGTGCCAGCTCACCCGGGACAGGGGGCGATCAGCCCCAGCATTTT,CASSPGTGGDQPQHF
TRBJ2-1,NA,TRBD1,TRBV10-3,TGTGCCATCAGTGAAGGGGACAGGGCTAATGAGCAGTTCTTC,CAISEGDRANEQFF
TRBJ1-2,NA,TRBD1,TRBV6-5,TGTGCCAGCAGTTACTCCTCAGGGGGCGGTAACTATGGCTACACCTTC,CASSYSSGGGNYGYTF
TRBJ1-4,NA,NA,TRBV24-1,TGTGCCGCGCCGAGCAGGGTGCCGACTAATGAAAAACTGTTTTTT,CAAPSRVPTNEKLFF
TRBJ2-2,once,TRBD2,TRBV4-2,TGTGCCAGCAGCCAAGCCAGCGGGGGGGCCACCGGGGAGCTGTTTTTT,CASSQASGGATGELFF
TRBJ1-1,NA,NA,TRBV5-4,TGTGCCAGCATCGACGACTTGAACACTGAAGCTTTCTTT,CASIDDLNTEAFF
TRBJ1-4,NA,NA,TRBV5-1,TGCGCCAGCAGTTCAGGGGTTGCTAATGAAAAACTGTTTTTT,CASSSGVANEKLFF
TRBJ1-5,NA,NA,TRBV19,TGTGCCAGTACGGGGACCAGTACGGGGAGGGGCAATCAGCCCCAGCATTTT,CASTGTSTGRGNQPQHF
TRBJ1-3,NA,NA,TRBV29-1,TGCAGCGTTGAAGACAGGATCCCCTCTGGAAACACCATATATTTT,CSVEDRIPSGNTIYF
TRBJ2-7,NA,NA,TRBV2,TGTGCCAGCAGTGCATTTGTCAACGAGCAGTACTTC,CASSAFVNEQYF
TRBJ1-2,few,NA,TRBV11-2,TGTGCCAGCAGCCCAGGACTGTACTATGGCTACACCTTC,CASSPGLYYGYTF
TRBJ1-2,NA,NA,TRBV10-2,TGCGCCAGCAGTGACGGAGGATGGGGCAGGGGAGTAAATGGCTACACCTTC,CASSDGGWGRGVNGYTF
TRBJ1-1,NA,NA,TRBV6-5,TGTGCCAGCAGTTATCGAGTCCGGGCCGGCGGGGCTTTCTTT,CASSYRVRAGGAFF
TRBJ2-2,NA,TRBD1,TRBV19,TGTGCCAGTAGTATAGGTGGGACAGGGGCCGGGGAGCTGTTTTTT,CASSIGGTGAGELFF
TRBJ2-1,NA,TRBD2,TRBV5-1,TGCGCCAGCAGCTTGGCCCAAGGGTCGCGGGGGGGCTTTGAGCAGTTCTTC,CASSLAQGSRGGFEQFF
TRBJ2-5,NA,NA,TRBV6-2/TRBV6-3,TGTGCCAGCAGTCCATTAGGGGGACAAGAGACCCAGTACTTC,CASSPLGGQETQYF
TRBJ1-2,NA,NA,TRBV6-5,TGTGCCAGCAGTTACTCGGTCGGCTATGGCTACACCTTC,CASSYSVGYGYTF
TRBJ2-1,few,NA,TRBV21-1,TGTGCCAGCAGCAAAGGACAAACCTACAATGAGCAGTTCTTC,CASSKGQTYNEQFF
TRBJ1-5,NA,TRBD1,TRBV11-2,TGTGCCAGCAGCTTAGCCCCAGGGGGAAGACAGCCCCAGCATTTT,CASSLAPGGRQPQHF
TRBJ2-5,NA,NA,TRBV9,TGTGCCAGCAGCCCCGGGGTAGCAGAAGAGACCCAGTACTTC,CASSPGVAEETQYF
TRBJ2-3,NA,NA,TRBV5-1,TGCGCCAGCAGCTTTGAGACTCCCACAGATACGCAGTATTTT,CASSFETPTDTQYF
TRBJ2-7,NA,TRBD2,TRBV7-2,TGTGCCAGCAGCTTGGGATCTAGCGGGGCGAGCTACGAGCAGTACTTC,CASSLGSSGASYEQYF
TRBJ1-3,NA,NA,TRBV7-2,TGTGCCAGCTCAGGGTCCGCAGGAAACACCATATATTTT,CASSGSAGNTIYF
TRBJ1-2,NA,TRBD1,TRBV24-1,TGTGCCACCAGTGCAGGGGGTAACTATGGCTACACCTTC,CATSAGGNYGYTF
TRBJ1-2,few,TRBD1,TRBV6-5,TGTGCCAGCATTAAAGGGACAGTACCCGACGGCTACACCTTC,CASIKGTVPDGYTF
TRBJ1-1,NA,NA,TRBV7-9,TGTGCCAGCAGTCGTCAGGGTGAAGCTTTCTTT,CASSRQGEAFF
TRBJ2-1,few,NA,TRBV5-5,TGTGCCAGCCGCTGGCGGAGGGCGGAGTACAATGAGCAGTTCTTC,CASRWRRAEYNEQFF
TRBJ1-1,NA,TRBD1,TRBV5-1,TGCGCCAGCAGCTCTAAGACAGGGTTTACTGAAGCTTTCTTT,CASSSKTGFTEAFF
TRBJ1-5,NA,NA,TRBV4-1,TGCGCCAGCAGTTTAGGTCCCCAGGGGAATCAGCCCCAGCATTTT,CASSLGPQGNQPQHF
TRBJ2-3,once,NA,TRBV6-5,TGTGCCACCGGGCGGGACCTCTATTCAGATACGCAGTATTTT,CATGRDLYSDTQYF
TRBJ1-5,NA,TRBD1,TRBV19,TGTGCCAGTAGTTGGGGGGACAGGAATCAGCCCCAGCATTTT,CASSWGDRNQPQHF
TRBJ2-7,NA,TRBD2,TRBV23-1,TGCGCCAGCAAAGGTAGCGGGGGGACCTACGAGCAGTACTTC,CASKGSGGTYEQYF
TRBJ1-2,NA,TRBD1,TRBV30,TGTGCCTGGAGTGTACTACCGGGACAGGGTGAAGGCTACACCTTC,CAWSVLPGQGEGYTF
TRBJ1-6,NA,TRBD1,TRBV3-1/TRBV3-2,TGTGCCAGCAGCCCCACACTCACAGGGGCGGCGAGCTCACCCCTCCACTTT,CASSPTLTGAASSPLHF
TRBJ2-7,NA,TRBD2,TRBV5-1,TGCGCCAGCAGCTTGACTAGCGGGGGGTACGAGCAGTACTTC,CASSLTSGGYEQYF
TRBJ2-3,NA,NA,TRBV6-2/TRBV6-3,TGTGCCAGCAGTTACCGGATGGTGGGAGGCACAGATACGCAGTATTTT,CASSYRMVGGTDTQYF
TRBJ2-7,few,TRBD1,TRBV6-5,TGTGCCAGCAGGGCGCAAACCGGGACAGTCTACGAGCAGTACTTC,CASRAQTGTVYEQYF
TRBJ1-4,NA,NA,TRBV4-1,TGCGCCAGCAGGGACCCGTTACGCGGATATCGGAGCGGTCCCACCGTTTTT,CASRDPLRGYRSGPTVF
TRBJ1-6,NA,TRBD1,TRBV5-4,TGTGCCAGCAGCCCAGGGACAGGGGATAATTCACCCCTCCACTTT,CASSPGTGDNSPLHF
TRBJ2-1,NA,TRBD2,TRBV19,TGTGCCAGTAGGATAGCGGGGGGGCCCCACAATGAGCAGTTCTTC,CASRIAGGPHNEQFF
TRBJ2-7,NA,TRBD2,TRBV7-2,TGTGCCAGCAGCTTACGGGGGGACGAGAGCGAGCAGTACTTC,CASSLRGDESEQYF
TRBJ1-5,few,NA,TRBV21-1,TGTGCCAGCAGCAAAGACAGGGGCCAGCCCCAGCATTTT,CASSKDRGQPQHF